This T cell receptor beta chain was observed in a study of blood T cell repertoires in COVID-19. Study at large: Some COVID-19 samples were acute and others convalescent; all came from the United States, Italy and Spain. From T cells, B-cell-depleted T cells, or PBMCs came the material, which was cDNA or gDNA.

The authors' processing: Amplification of reference gene primers provided the estimated nucleated cell counts. Repertoires were generated with immunoSEQ multiplex PCR, while TCRdb's copy carries only in-frame clones and drops some. V and J calls plus clone size are reproduced from that table; the DNA served to infer D and trimming. The sample holds 150,000 to 180,000 clones, 65% to 90% seen once. A Seattle source enrolled patients during active infection and followed them longitudinally. The CDR3 contains 15 residues. Looked up from germline, CDR1 is SGHRS and CDR2 is YFSETQ. Trimming took off 4 bases at V and 5 bases at J, with 15 bases between the two ends.

The sequencing input was peripheral blood. This TCR was sampled from a woman aged 60-75 years with COVID-19, enrolled during active disease. The chain joins TRBV5-1 to TRBJ1-4; D gene unclear. In DNA, the CDR3 is TGCGCCAGCAGCGCTGCCGGGGTAAGGAATGAAAAACTGTTTTTT. This encodes CASSAAGVRNEKLFF.